Listed below are T cell receptor beta chains from one sample, sequenced in a study of blood T cell repertoires in COVID-19. Profiling relied on immunoSEQ multiplex PCR, and the TCRdb table lists in-frame clones only, not all of them. The sample lists 250,000 or so clones, roughly 86% seen once, with approximately 2.4% in the top ten. Input material: PBMCs or T cells enriched from blood (not recorded which). Source of these receptors: a young woman who had recovered from COVID-19. CDR3s include the opening cysteine and the closing phenylalanine or tryptophan. Each record gives: J gene, D gene, clone size, V gene, CDR3 DNA, CDR3 protein. D genes are given only for firm matches. Some rows mark clone size as missing; the rest say once, few, many or name a class of expanded clone.

j_gene: TRBJ1-1; d_gene: TRBD1; abundance: .; v_gene: TRBV12-3/TRBV12-4; CDR3nt: TGTGCCAGCAGCAGGGGACAGGGCACTGAAGCTTTCTTT; CDR3aa: CASSRGQGTEAFF
j_gene: TRBJ1-1; d_gene: .; abundance: .; v_gene: TRBV5-1; CDR3nt: TGCGCCAGCAGCTTGACCCCAGGGGCCCCTGAAGCTTTCTTT; CDR3aa: CASSLTPGAPEAFF
j_gene: TRBJ1-1; d_gene: .; abundance: .; v_gene: TRBV11-2; CDR3nt: TGTGCCAGCATCCACTTTGGGGGCGGACCAACGAACACTGAAGCTTTCTTT; CDR3aa: CASIHFGGGPTNTEAFF
j_gene: TRBJ2-1; d_gene: .; abundance: .; v_gene: TRBV15; CDR3nt: TGTGCCACCAGCAGAGAGAGCGGGTTCTCCTACAATGAGCAGTTCTTC; CDR3aa: CATSRESGFSYNEQFF
j_gene: TRBJ1-2; d_gene: .; abundance: .; v_gene: TRBV27; CDR3nt: TGTGCCAGCAGCCCTCGTATCGGCTGGGACTCCTATGGCTACACCTTC; CDR3aa: CASSPRIGWDSYGYTF
j_gene: TRBJ2-1; d_gene: TRBD2; abundance: .; v_gene: TRBV5-1; CDR3nt: TGCGCCAGCAGTCCTATAACTAGCGGGAGAGGCAATGAGCAGTTCTTC; CDR3aa: CASSPITSGRGNEQFF
j_gene: TRBJ2-7; d_gene: .; abundance: .; v_gene: TRBV5-6; CDR3nt: TGTGCCAGCAGCCCTGCGGAGGTCTACGAGCAGTACTTC; CDR3aa: CASSPAEVYEQYF
j_gene: TRBJ1-3; d_gene: TRBD1; abundance: .; v_gene: TRBV6-5; CDR3nt: TGTGCCAGCGGTCGGGACAGCAGGGTCGACACCATATATTTT; CDR3aa: CASGRDSRVDTIYF
j_gene: TRBJ2-1; d_gene: TRBD2; abundance: .; v_gene: TRBV14; CDR3nt: TGTGCCAGCAGCCAAGAGGGACTAGCGGGGGACGACCAGTTCTTC; CDR3aa: CASSQEGLAGDDQFF
j_gene: TRBJ1-1; d_gene: .; abundance: once; v_gene: TRBV18; CDR3nt: TGTGCCAGCTCACTCGGGGAGATCGCGAACACTGAAGCTTTCTTT; CDR3aa: CASSLGEIANTEAFF
j_gene: TRBJ2-1; d_gene: TRBD1; abundance: .; v_gene: TRBV7-3; CDR3nt: TGTGCCAGCAGCCCTCCGGGACAGGGGGATAATGAGCAGTTCTTC; CDR3aa: CASSPPGQGDNEQFF
j_gene: TRBJ2-7; d_gene: .; abundance: .; v_gene: TRBV19; CDR3nt: TGTGCCAGTAGTATGGTGGCGGGGTTTGGCAACGAGCAGTACTTC; CDR3aa: CASSMVAGFGNEQYF
j_gene: TRBJ2-7; d_gene: .; abundance: .; v_gene: TRBV7-9; CDR3nt: TGTGCCAGCAGCTTTTGCCAGGACTGTGGCTACGAGCAGTACTTC; CDR3aa: CASSFCQDCGYEQYF
j_gene: TRBJ2-7; d_gene: .; abundance: once; v_gene: TRBV30; CDR3nt: TGTGCCTGGACCACCGGGTTCGAGGACTCCTACGAGCAGTACTTC; CDR3aa: CAWTTGFEDSYEQYF
j_gene: TRBJ2-1; d_gene: TRBD2; abundance: .; v_gene: TRBV9; CDR3nt: TGTGCCAGCAGCGTAGGCGGGGGGGGTTTCTACAATGAGCAGTTCTTC; CDR3aa: CASSVGGGGFYNEQFF
j_gene: TRBJ2-7; d_gene: TRBD2; abundance: .; v_gene: TRBV11-2; CDR3nt: TGTGCCAGCAGCGCTCGACTAGCGGGAGATCAGTACGAGCAGTACTTC; CDR3aa: CASSARLAGDQYEQYF
j_gene: TRBJ2-3; d_gene: TRBD1; abundance: .; v_gene: TRBV19; CDR3nt: TGTGCCAGTAGTCCTCGACAGGGGGCCCGCACAGATACGCAGTATTTT; CDR3aa: CASSPRQGARTDTQYF
j_gene: TRBJ2-7; d_gene: TRBD1; abundance: .; v_gene: TRBV7-8; CDR3nt: TGTGCCAGCAGCTTACCAGGGGGATCAAGGATCTACGAGCAGTACTTC; CDR3aa: CASSLPGGSRIYEQYF
j_gene: TRBJ2-7; d_gene: TRBD1; abundance: .; v_gene: TRBV2; CDR3nt: TGTGCCAGCAGTCCCCCCTGGGGGACAGGCTACGAGCAGTACTTC; CDR3aa: CASSPPWGTGYEQYF
j_gene: TRBJ1-4; d_gene: .; abundance: .; v_gene: TRBV27; CDR3nt: TGTGCCAAGGGAGGCCCTAATGAAAAACTGTTTTTT; CDR3aa: CAKGGPNEKLFF
j_gene: TRBJ1-1; d_gene: .; abundance: .; v_gene: TRBV18; CDR3nt: TGTGCCAGCTCACCATCGGGAGTACGGAGCGAAGCTTTCTTT; CDR3aa: CASSPSGVRSEAFF
j_gene: TRBJ1-1; d_gene: .; abundance: .; v_gene: TRBV10-2; CDR3nt: TGCGCCAGCAGTGACTCTTCGGGTGAAATGGCTTTCTTT; CDR3aa: CASSDSSGEMAFF
j_gene: TRBJ1-6; d_gene: .; abundance: .; v_gene: TRBV7-9; CDR3nt: TGTGCCAGCAGATCAGGGGCGAGCTCCTATAATTCACCCCTCCACTTT; CDR3aa: CASRSGASSYNSPLHF
j_gene: TRBJ2-5; d_gene: .; abundance: .; v_gene: TRBV19; CDR3nt: TGTGCCAGTAGTGCTACTCTTACTCATTACCAAGAGACCCAGTACTTC; CDR3aa: CASSATLTHYQETQYF
j_gene: TRBJ1-3; d_gene: .; abundance: .; v_gene: TRBV7-8; CDR3nt: TGTGCCAGCAGCTTAGGTCCCCCCCGGGACATCTTCTCTGGAAACACCATATATTTT; CDR3aa: CASSLGPPRDIFSGNTIYF
j_gene: TRBJ2-5; d_gene: .; abundance: .; v_gene: TRBV2; CDR3nt: TGTGCCAGCAGTGACTCAAGAGGGGAGACCCAGTACTTC; CDR3aa: CASSDSRGETQYF
j_gene: TRBJ2-1; d_gene: TRBD1; abundance: few; v_gene: TRBV28; CDR3nt: TGTGCCCCGACCGACAGGGGGGTCAATGAGCAGTTCTTC; CDR3aa: CAPTDRGVNEQFF
j_gene: TRBJ1-1; d_gene: TRBD1; abundance: once; v_gene: TRBV4-3; CDR3nt: TGCGCCAGCGGCGACAGGGGGAACACTGAAGCTTTCTTT; CDR3aa: CASGDRGNTEAFF
j_gene: TRBJ2-1; d_gene: TRBD2; abundance: .; v_gene: TRBV5-1; CDR3nt: TGCGCCAGCAGCTTGCCTAGCGGGAGGTCGAATGAGCAGTTCTTC; CDR3aa: CASSLPSGRSNEQFF
j_gene: TRBJ1-5; d_gene: .; abundance: .; v_gene: TRBV19; CDR3nt: TGTGCCAGTAGTCCTACAAGGACTGTTAGCAATCAGCCCCAGCATTTT; CDR3aa: CASSPTRTVSNQPQHF
j_gene: TRBJ1-1; d_gene: TRBD1; abundance: .; v_gene: TRBV4-1; CDR3nt: TGCGCCAGCAGCCAAGATCATGGGACAGGGTTTGAAGCTTTCTTT; CDR3aa: CASSQDHGTGFEAFF
j_gene: TRBJ1-2; d_gene: TRBD1; abundance: once; v_gene: TRBV28; CDR3nt: TGTGCCAGCAGGGACAGGGGCCCGGGGGGCTACACCTTC; CDR3aa: CASRDRGPGGYTF
j_gene: TRBJ2-7; d_gene: TRBD1; abundance: .; v_gene: TRBV7-9; CDR3nt: TGTGCCAGCAGCTGGGACAGGACCCCCTACGAGCAGTACTTC; CDR3aa: CASSWDRTPYEQYF
j_gene: TRBJ2-1; d_gene: .; abundance: .; v_gene: TRBV28; CDR3nt: TGTGCCAGCAGTTTTAACAGGGCCAATGAGCAGCTCTTC; CDR3aa: CASSFNRANEQLF
j_gene: TRBJ2-7; d_gene: .; abundance: .; v_gene: TRBV27; CDR3nt: TGTGCCAGCAGTTTTAGGGGGTCCGGTGAGCAGTACTTC; CDR3aa: CASSFRGSGEQYF
j_gene: TRBJ1-1; d_gene: TRBD1; abundance: .; v_gene: TRBV3-1/TRBV3-2; CDR3nt: TGTGCCAGCAGCCAGAGGGGGACAGGGAGCACTGAAGCTTTCTTT; CDR3aa: CASSQRGTGSTEAFF
j_gene: TRBJ2-7; d_gene: .; abundance: once; v_gene: TRBV5-1; CDR3nt: TGCGCCAGCAGCTTATTACAGGGAAGGGACTACGAGCAGTACTTC; CDR3aa: CASSLLQGRDYEQYF
j_gene: TRBJ1-4; d_gene: .; abundance: .; v_gene: TRBV28; CDR3nt: TGTGCCAGCAGTTTTGAGGCAGAAAGTTTTGAAAAACTGTTTTTT; CDR3aa: CASSFEAESFEKLFF
j_gene: TRBJ2-1; d_gene: .; abundance: .; v_gene: TRBV4-3; CDR3nt: TGCGCCAGCAGCCAAACAGGGGGGGCCTACAATGAGCAGTTCTTC; CDR3aa: CASSQTGGAYNEQFF
j_gene: TRBJ2-2; d_gene: TRBD1; abundance: .; v_gene: TRBV24-1; CDR3nt: TGTGCCACCGCAACCGGGACAGGGGCGAACACCGGGGAGCTGTTTTTT; CDR3aa: CATATGTGANTGELFF
j_gene: TRBJ2-5; d_gene: .; abundance: .; v_gene: TRBV6-2/TRBV6-3; CDR3nt: TGTGCCAGCAGTCCGCCTATGGAGACCCAGTACTTC; CDR3aa: CASSPPMETQYF
j_gene: TRBJ2-5; d_gene: TRBD1; abundance: once; v_gene: TRBV5-1; CDR3nt: TGCGCCAGCAGCTTGGCGGTCAGGGGGCTGGAGACCCAGTACTTC; CDR3aa: CASSLAVRGLETQYF
j_gene: TRBJ2-3; d_gene: .; abundance: .; v_gene: TRBV24-1; CDR3nt: TGTGCCACCAGTTCTAGCACAGATACGCAGTATTTT; CDR3aa: CATSSSTDTQYF
j_gene: TRBJ2-7; d_gene: TRBD1; abundance: few; v_gene: TRBV3-1/TRBV3-2; CDR3nt: TGTGCCAGCAGCCAATCGGGGACAGGGTACGAGCAGTACTTC; CDR3aa: CASSQSGTGYEQYF
j_gene: TRBJ2-3; d_gene: TRBD2; abundance: .; v_gene: TRBV19; CDR3nt: TGTGCCATTGGGGTGACTAGCGGCAACACAGATACGCAGTATTTT; CDR3aa: CAIGVTSGNTDTQYF